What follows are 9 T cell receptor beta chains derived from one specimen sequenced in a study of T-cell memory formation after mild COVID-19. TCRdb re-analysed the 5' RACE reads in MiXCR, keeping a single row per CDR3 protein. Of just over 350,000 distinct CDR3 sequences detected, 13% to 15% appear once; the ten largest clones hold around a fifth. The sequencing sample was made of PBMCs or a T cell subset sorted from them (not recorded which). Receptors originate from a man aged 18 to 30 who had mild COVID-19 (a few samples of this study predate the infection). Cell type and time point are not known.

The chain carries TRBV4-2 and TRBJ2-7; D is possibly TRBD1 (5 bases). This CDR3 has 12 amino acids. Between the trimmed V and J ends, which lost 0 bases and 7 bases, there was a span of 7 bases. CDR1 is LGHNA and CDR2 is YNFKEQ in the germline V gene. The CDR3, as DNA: TGTGCCAGCAGCCAAGAGGGGCCTGAGCAGTACTTC. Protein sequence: CASSQEGPEQYF.

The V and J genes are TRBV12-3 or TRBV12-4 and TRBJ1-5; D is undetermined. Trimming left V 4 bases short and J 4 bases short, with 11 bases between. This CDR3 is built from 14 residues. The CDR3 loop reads CASSWEGENQPQHF. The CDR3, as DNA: TGTGCCAGCAGTTGGGAGGGAGAAAATCAGCCCCAGCATTTT.

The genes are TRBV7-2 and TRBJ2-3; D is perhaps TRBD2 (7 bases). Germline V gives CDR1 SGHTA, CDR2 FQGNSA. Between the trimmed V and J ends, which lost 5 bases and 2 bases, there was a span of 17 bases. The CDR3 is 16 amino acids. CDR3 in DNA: TGTGCCAGCAGCACGAGGGGGGGGGCCCTCACAGATACGCAGTATTTT. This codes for CASSTRGGALTDTQYF.

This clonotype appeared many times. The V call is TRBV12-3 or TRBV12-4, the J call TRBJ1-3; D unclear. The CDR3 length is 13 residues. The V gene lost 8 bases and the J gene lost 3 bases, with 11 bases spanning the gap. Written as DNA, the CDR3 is TGTGCCAGCGGTCCTAACGGTGGAAACACCATATATTTT. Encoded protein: CASGPNGGNTIYF.

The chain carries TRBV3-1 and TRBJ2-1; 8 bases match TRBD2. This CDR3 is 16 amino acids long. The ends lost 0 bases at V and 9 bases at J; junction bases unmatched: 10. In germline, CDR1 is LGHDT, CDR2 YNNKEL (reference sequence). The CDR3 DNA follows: TGTGCCAGCAGCCAAGATCTCGGGGGGGCATTAGGTGAGCAGTTCTTC. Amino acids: CASSQDLGGALGEQFF.

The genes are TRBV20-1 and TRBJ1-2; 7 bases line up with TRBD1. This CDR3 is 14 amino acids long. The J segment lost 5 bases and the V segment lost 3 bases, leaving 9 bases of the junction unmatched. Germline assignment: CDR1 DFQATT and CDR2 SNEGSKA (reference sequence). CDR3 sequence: CSASHGVQGYGYTF. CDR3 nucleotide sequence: TGCAGTGCTAGTCATGGCGTACAGGGGTATGGCTACACCTTC.

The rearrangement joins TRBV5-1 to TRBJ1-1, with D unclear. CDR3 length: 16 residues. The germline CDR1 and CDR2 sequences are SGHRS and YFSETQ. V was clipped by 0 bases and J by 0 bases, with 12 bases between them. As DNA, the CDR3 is TGCGCCAGCAGCTTGGCCCCCTGGGCAGTGAACACTGAAGCTTTCTTT. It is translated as CASSLAPWAVNTEAFF.

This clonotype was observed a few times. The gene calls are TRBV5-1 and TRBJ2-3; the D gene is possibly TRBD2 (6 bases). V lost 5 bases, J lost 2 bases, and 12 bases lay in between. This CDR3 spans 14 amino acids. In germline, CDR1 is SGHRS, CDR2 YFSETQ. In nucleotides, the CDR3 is TGCGCCAGCAGGCCTAGCGAGGACACAGATACGCAGTATTTT. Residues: CASRPSEDTDTQYF.

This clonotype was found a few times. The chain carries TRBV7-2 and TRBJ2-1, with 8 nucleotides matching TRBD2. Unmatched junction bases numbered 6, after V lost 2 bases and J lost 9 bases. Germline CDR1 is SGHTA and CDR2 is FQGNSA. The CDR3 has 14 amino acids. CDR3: CASSLQAGAGEQFF. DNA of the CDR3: TGTGCCAGCAGCTTACAAGCGGGGGCCGGTGAGCAGTTCTTC.